A single sample is the source of the 20 T cell receptor beta chains below, sequenced in a study of shared clonotypes between healthy human individuals (dated by TCRdb to 2018 to 2020). The library was prepared using the immunoSEQ multiplex PCR assay. TCRdb retrieved this table from immuneACCESS and kept in-frame rearrangements only. Not all clones are present; in checked studies, unresolved V genes account for under half, and no reason is known for the remainder. For this sample the table gives some 240,000 clones, of which 65% to 70% were detected only once. 11% of the sample is held by the ten biggest clonotypes. The sequenced material came from memory CD4+ T cells sorted from blood. The cell subset or site label here, explained by the study, means: CD45RA-negative fraction. The receptors were gathered from a man younger than 45 in good health.

The count of this clone is one. This chain links TRBV6-1 with TRBJ1-5; 8 nucleotides line up with TRBD1. Trimming at V came to 6 bases and at J to 7 bases, leaving 8 bases not matched to a gene. The CDR3 has 14 residues. In germline, CDR1 is MNHNS, CDR2 SASEGT. The CDR3 here is CASSVGQGGQPQHF. The DNA of the CDR3 is TGTGCCAGCAGCGTCGGACAGGGAGGGCAGCCCCAGCATTTT.

The genes are TRBV15 and TRBJ2-1; perhaps TRBD1 as D (5 bases). This CDR3 is built from 17 residues. Germline-derived CDR1 and CDR2 are LNHNV and YYDKDF (reference sequence). The V gene lost 1 base and the J gene lost 2 bases, with 15 bases spanning the gap. CDR3 sequence: CATSRVSTSRAYNEQFF. The CDR3 coding sequence is TGTGCCACCAGCAGAGTCTCCACAAGCAGGGCCTACAATGAGCAGTTCTTC.

This clone was counted only a few times. V and J are TRBV27 and TRBJ2-5, with D perhaps TRBD1 (6 bases). Germline V gene sequence: CDR1 MNHEY, CDR2 SMNVEV (reference sequence). The ends were cut back, 2 bases at V and 5 bases at J, with 15 bases in the middle. This CDR3 spans 15 amino acids. The CDR3 is CASSLTANRVETQYF. CDR3 bases: TGTGCCAGCAGTTTAACCGCGAACAGGGTGGAGACCCAGTACTTC.

CDR3 amino acids: CASSGGWPVTDTQYF. The CDR3 DNA sequence: TGTGCCAGCAGCGGAGGGTGGCCAGTCACAGATACGCAGTATTTT. The rearrangement uses TRBV5-4 and TRBJ2-3; maybe TRBD2 (6 bases). The CDR3 has 15 amino acids. V was clipped by 4 bases and J by 2 bases, with 14 bases between them. The germline V gene encodes CDR1 SGHNT and CDR2 YYREEE (reference sequence).

V usage is TRBV7-2 and J usage is TRBJ1-1; D remains unclear. The CDR3 extends over 15 amino acids. Trimming removed 3 bases at V and 5 bases at J, with 16 bases between. The germline gives CDR1 SGHTA, CDR2 FQGNSA. CDR3 loop: CASSFKSNGGTEAFF. As DNA, the CDR3 is TGTGCCAGCAGCTTTAAATCGAACGGAGGGACTGAAGCTTTCTTT.

In its sample, this clone was seen a few times. V usage is TRBV25-1 and J usage is TRBJ2-1, with 10 bases that match TRBD2. The ends lost 3 bases at V and 6 bases at J; junction bases unmatched: 8. This CDR3 has 16 amino acids. CDR1 is MGHDK, CDR2 SYGVNS, per germline. The CDR3 spells CASSDRAGGPSNEQFF. CDR3 nucleotides: TGTGCCAGCAGTGATAGAGCGGGAGGGCCTTCCAATGAGCAGTTCTTC. Full variable domain (remainder filled in from reference TRBV25-1 and TRBJ2-1): EADIYQTPRYLVIGTGKKITLECSQTMGHDKMYWYQQDPGMELHLIHYSYGVNSTEKGDLSSESTVSRIRTEHFPLTLESARPSHTSQYLCASSDRAGGPSNEQFFGPGTRLTVL.

The rearrangement links TRBV5-1 to TRBJ2-3; D gene ambiguous. With 2 bases removed from V and 6 bases from J, the gap between germline ends came to 10 bases. The CDR3 loop spans 13 amino acids. Germline V CDR1 and CDR2: SGHRS, YFSETQ. The CDR3 sequence: CASSLVGADTQYF. The CDR3, as DNA: TGCGCCAGCAGCTTAGTGGGCGCGGATACGCAGTATTTT.

J is TRBJ2-5 and V is TRBV10-1; weak D call: TRBD2 (5 bases). Germline lookup yields CDR1 WNHNN and CDR2 SYGVQD (reference sequence). The CDR3 spans 14 residues. V gave up 3 bases and J gave up 4 bases, with 12 bases separating them. The CDR3 DNA reads as TGCGCCAGCAGTGATGCTCGGGGAGTAGAGACCCAGTACTTC. Its protein is CASSDARGVETQYF.

This clone is a singleton in its sample. This rearrangement joins TRBV10-1 to TRBJ2-1, with 8 nucleotides matching TRBD1. Germline V gene lookup returns CDR1 WNHNN and CDR2 SYGVQD (reference sequence). The CDR3 is 14 residues long. V gave up 6 bases and J gave up 9 bases; unmatched junction bases: 10. For the CDR3, the DNA is TGCGCCAGCAGGGGCCAGGGGGCAAGGGGTGAGCAGTTCTTC. Its translation: CASRGQGARGEQFF.

This sequence joins TRBV30 and TRBJ2-1, with 12 bases aligning to TRBD2. This CDR3 is built from 15 residues. Losses at the gene ends were 3 bases for V and 7 bases for J; bases not matched to a gene: 7. CDR1 and CDR2 (germline): GTSNPN, SVGIG (reference sequence). The CDR3 region is CAWRGGTSGRNEQFF. The DNA of the CDR3 is TGTGCCTGGAGAGGGGGGACTAGCGGGCGGAATGAGCAGTTCTTC.

As concerns this clone: Other DNA sequences from this sample encode an identical CDR3 as well. The chain uses TRBV9 and TRBJ1-4; tentatively, D is TRBD1 (5 bases). The CDR3 loop spans 14 amino acids. V shed 4 bases and J shed 3 bases, with 10 bases lying between them. Germline loops: CDR1 SGDLS, CDR2 YYNGEE. The DNA for the CDR3 is TGTGCCAGCAGCACGCAGGGCGCTAATGAAAAACTGTTTTTT. Its protein is CASSTQGANEKLFF.

The chain is built from TRBV5-1 and TRBJ2-7, with D possibly matching TRBD2 (5 bases). V was trimmed by 2 bases and J by 0 bases, leaving 6 bases between them. Germline V gene sequence: CDR1 SGHRS, CDR2 YFSETQ. The CDR3 runs 13 residues. Written as DNA, the CDR3 is TGCGCCAGCAGCTTCCTAGCCTCCTACGAGCAGTACTTC. Translation gives CASSFLASYEQYF.

V is TRBV27 and J is TRBJ2-1; 14 positions match TRBD2. V lost 4 bases, J lost 12 bases, and 8 bases stayed unmatched. In germline, CDR1 is MNHEY, CDR2 SMNVEV (reference sequence). CDR3 length equals 15 residues. The CDR3 spells CASSSGLAGGGGQFF. The CDR3 DNA reads TGTGCCAGCAGTTCCGGACTAGCGGGAGGTGGCGGGCAGTTCTTC.

The chain carries TRBV6-6 and TRBJ2-7; D is undetermined. V dropped 6 bases and J dropped 2 bases, with 8 bases sitting between them. Germline CDR1 and CDR2: MNHNY and SVGAGI (reference sequence). The CDR3 has 12 amino acids. As DNA, the CDR3 is TGTGCCAGCAGCCGTTTCACCTACGAGCAGTACTTC. Protein sequence: CASSRFTYEQYF.

The J gene is TRBJ2-1, the V gene TRBV5-4, with D tentatively TRBD2 (5 bases). The CDR3 covers 17 residues. V was pared by 10 bases and J by 0 bases, with 23 bases between. Germline lookup yields CDR1 SGHNT and CDR2 YYREEE (reference sequence). The CDR3 DNA sequence: TGTGCCTACAAACCAAGGGCCTCTGGGAGCTCCTACAATGAGCAGTTCTTC. Translation: CAYKPRASGSSYNEQFF.

This clone was seen just once. The rearrangement links TRBV5-4 to TRBJ2-5; D may be TRBD2 (5 bases). Germline V gives CDR1 SGHNT, CDR2 YYREEE (reference sequence). The V end lost 4 bases, the J end lost 5 bases, and 15 bases lay between the germline ends. This CDR3 comprises 14 residues. The CDR3 bases are TGTGCCAGCAGCCCCTGGGTGGGCGGGGAGACCCAGTACTTC. Amino acids: CASSPWVGGETQYF.

Ten or more counts support this clone. The chain uses TRBV19 and TRBJ2-7; maybe TRBD2 (5 bases). This CDR3 spans 12 amino acids. Germline CDR1 reads LNHDA; CDR2 reads SQIVND (reference sequence). Trimming stripped 5 bases from V and 6 bases from J, with 11 bases between. The CDR3 reads CASSPEGREQYF. Here the CDR3 DNA reads TGTGCCAGTAGTCCCGAGGGTCGCGAGCAGTACTTC.

The chain employs TRBV18 and TRBJ1-4, with D perhaps matching TRBD1 (5 bases). V was shortened by 6 bases and J by 5 bases, with 22 bases between the two germline ends. CDR3 size: 17 residues. Germline V CDR1 and CDR2: KGHSH, LQKENI. In DNA, the CDR3 is TGTGCCAGCTCCCTGGTCGCGCCGGGGCTACGGAATGAAAAACTGTTTTTT. It specifies CASSLVAPGLRNEKLFF.

The CDR3: CASSFGDAGRNEKLFF. CDR3 bases: TGTGCCAGCAGCTTCGGAGATGCGGGGCGAAATGAAAAACTGTTTTTT. The V and J genes are TRBV5-5 and TRBJ1-4; D perhaps matches TRBD1 (5 bases). CDR3 length: 16 residues. Trimming removed 2 bases from V and 5 bases from J, with 16 bases in between. CDR1 SGHKS and CDR2 YYEKEE come from the germline V gene (reference sequence).

The sample holds one count of this clone. The CDR3 reads CASEDQGYEQFF. As DNA, the CDR3 is TGTGCCAGTGAAGATCAGGGGTATGAGCAGTTCTTC. The chain has TRBV19 and TRBJ2-1, with D possibly matching TRBD1 (6 bases). Germline V gene sequence: CDR1 LNHDA, CDR2 SQIVND (reference sequence). The CDR3 sequence is 12 residues long. The V end lost 8 bases, the J end lost 8 bases, and 13 bases lay between the germline ends.